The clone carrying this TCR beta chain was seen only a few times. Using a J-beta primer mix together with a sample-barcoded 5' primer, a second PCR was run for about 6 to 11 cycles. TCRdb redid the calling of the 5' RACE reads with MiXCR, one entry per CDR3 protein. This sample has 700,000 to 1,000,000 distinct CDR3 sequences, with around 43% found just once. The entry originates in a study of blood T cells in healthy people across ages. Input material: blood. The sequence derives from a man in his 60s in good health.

The CDR3: CASSNRPPDTQYF. CDR3 sequence (DNA): TGTGCCAGCAGTAATCGACCTCCGGATACGCAGTATTTT. This chain connects TRBV7-2 to TRBJ2-3; D remains ambiguous. Between the trimmed V and J ends, which lost 6 bases and 6 bases, there was a span of 13 bases. This CDR3 spans 13 amino acids. Germline assignment: CDR1 SGHTA and CDR2 FQGNSA.